The source of this TCR beta chain is a study of T cell changes during pregnancy in multiple sclerosis. The CDR3 totals 17 residues. Looked up from germline, CDR1 is SGDLS and CDR2 is YYNGEE. V gave up 1 base and J gave up 7 bases; unmatched junction bases: 9. The table came from immunoSEQ multiplex PCR; TCRdb's copy has only in-frame clones and leaves some out. The sample has about 56,000 clones; 75% to 90% are singletons. The starting material was peripheral blood, obtained after pregnancy. The TCR originated in a female donor with multiple sclerosis, enrolled in a pregnancy study. This chain connects TRBV9 to TRBJ2-2, with 11 nucleotides matching TRBD1. The DNA of the CDR3 is TGTGCCAGCAGCGTAAGTGTTTGGACAGGGGGCAGCGGGGAGCTGTTTTTT. Protein sequence: CASSVSVWTGGSGELFF.